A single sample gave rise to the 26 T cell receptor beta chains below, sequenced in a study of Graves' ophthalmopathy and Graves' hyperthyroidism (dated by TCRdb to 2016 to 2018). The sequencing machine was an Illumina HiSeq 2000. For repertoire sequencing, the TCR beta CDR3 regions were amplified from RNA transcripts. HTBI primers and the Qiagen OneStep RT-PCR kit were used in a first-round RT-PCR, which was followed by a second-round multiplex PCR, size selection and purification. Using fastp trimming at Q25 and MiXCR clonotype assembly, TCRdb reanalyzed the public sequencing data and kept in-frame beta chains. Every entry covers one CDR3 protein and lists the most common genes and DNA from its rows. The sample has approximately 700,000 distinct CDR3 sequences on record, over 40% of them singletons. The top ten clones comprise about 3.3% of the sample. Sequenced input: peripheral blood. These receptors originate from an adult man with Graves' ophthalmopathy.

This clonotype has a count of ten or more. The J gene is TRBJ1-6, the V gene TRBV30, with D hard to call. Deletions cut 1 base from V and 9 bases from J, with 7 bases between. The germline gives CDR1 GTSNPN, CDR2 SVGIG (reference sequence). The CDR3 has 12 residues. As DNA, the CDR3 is TGTGCCTGGAGTGCTCAGCTTTCACCCCTCCACTTT. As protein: CAWSAQLSPLHF.

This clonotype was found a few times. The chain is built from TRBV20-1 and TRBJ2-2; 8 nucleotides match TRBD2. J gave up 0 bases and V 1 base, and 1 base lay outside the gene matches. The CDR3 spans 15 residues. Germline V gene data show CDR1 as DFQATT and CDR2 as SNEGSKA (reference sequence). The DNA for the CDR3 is TGCAGTGCTAGAGCGCGGGGGGCGAACACCGGGGAGCTGTTTTTT. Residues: CSARARGANTGELFF.

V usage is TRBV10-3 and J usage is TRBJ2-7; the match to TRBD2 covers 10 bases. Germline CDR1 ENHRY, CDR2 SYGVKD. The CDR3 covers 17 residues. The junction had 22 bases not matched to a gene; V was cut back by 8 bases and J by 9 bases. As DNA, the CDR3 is TGTGCCATCGGGGCTAGCGGGGGCTCTAATAGAATGCGCGGGCAGTACTTC. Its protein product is CAIGASGGSNRMRGQYF.

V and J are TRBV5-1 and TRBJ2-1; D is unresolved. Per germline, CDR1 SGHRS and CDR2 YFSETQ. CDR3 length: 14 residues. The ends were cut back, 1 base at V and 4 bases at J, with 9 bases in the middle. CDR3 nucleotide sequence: TGCGCCAGCAGCTTGTCGGGTACTTACAATGAGCAGTTCTTC. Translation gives CASSLSGTYNEQFF.

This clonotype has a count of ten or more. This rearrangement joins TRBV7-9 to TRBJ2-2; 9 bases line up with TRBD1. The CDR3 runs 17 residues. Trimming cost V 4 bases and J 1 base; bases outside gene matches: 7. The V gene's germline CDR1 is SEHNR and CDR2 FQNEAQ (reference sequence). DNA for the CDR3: TGTGCCAGCAGCTCCGGACAGGGGACATGGAACACCGGGGAGCTGTTTTTT. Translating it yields CASSSGQGTWNTGELFF.

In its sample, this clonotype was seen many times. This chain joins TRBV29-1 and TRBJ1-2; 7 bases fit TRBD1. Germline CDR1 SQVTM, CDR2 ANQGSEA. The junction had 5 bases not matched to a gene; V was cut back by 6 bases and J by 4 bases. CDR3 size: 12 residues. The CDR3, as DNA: TGCAGCGTCGTAGGGACAGCCTATGGCTACACCTTC. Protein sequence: CSVVGTAYGYTF.

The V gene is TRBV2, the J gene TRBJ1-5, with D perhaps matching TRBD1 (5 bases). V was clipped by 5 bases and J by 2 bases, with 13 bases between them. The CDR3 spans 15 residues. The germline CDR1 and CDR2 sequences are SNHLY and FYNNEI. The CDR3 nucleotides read TGTGCCAGCAGTTTATATTCGGGGGGCAATCAGCCCCAGCATTTT. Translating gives CASSLYSGGNQPQHF.

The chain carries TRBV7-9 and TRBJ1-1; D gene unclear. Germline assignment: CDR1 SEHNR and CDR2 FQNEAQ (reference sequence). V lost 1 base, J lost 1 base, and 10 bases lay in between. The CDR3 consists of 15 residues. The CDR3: CASSLGPTPNTEAFF. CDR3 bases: TGTGCCAGCAGCTTAGGTCCGACACCGAACACTGAAGCTTTCTTT.

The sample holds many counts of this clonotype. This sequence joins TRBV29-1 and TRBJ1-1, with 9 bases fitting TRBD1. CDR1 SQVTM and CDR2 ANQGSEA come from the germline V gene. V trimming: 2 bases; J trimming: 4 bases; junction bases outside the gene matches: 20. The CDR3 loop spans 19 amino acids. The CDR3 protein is CSVEPRDRAFTGTPTEAFF. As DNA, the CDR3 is TGCAGCGTTGAACCCCGGGACAGGGCCTTTACCGGAACTCCCACTGAAGCTTTCTTT.

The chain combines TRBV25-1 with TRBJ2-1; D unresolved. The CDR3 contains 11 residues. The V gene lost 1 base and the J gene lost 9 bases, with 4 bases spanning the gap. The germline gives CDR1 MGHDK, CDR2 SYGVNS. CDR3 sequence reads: CASSESIEQFF. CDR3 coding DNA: TGTGCCAGCAGTGAATCGATTGAGCAGTTCTTC. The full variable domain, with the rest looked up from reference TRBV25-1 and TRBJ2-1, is EADIYQTPRYLVIGTGKKITLECSQTMGHDKMYWYQQDPGMELHLIHYSYGVNSTEKGDLSSESTVSRIRTEHFPLTLESARPSHTSQYLCASSESIEQFFGPGTRLTVL.

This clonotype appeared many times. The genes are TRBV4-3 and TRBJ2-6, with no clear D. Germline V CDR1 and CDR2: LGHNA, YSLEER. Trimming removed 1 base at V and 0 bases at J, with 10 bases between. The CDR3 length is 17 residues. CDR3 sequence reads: CASSQGFLSSGANVLTF. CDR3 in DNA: TGCGCCAGCAGCCAAGGGTTCCTTAGCTCTGGGGCCAACGTCCTGACTTTC.

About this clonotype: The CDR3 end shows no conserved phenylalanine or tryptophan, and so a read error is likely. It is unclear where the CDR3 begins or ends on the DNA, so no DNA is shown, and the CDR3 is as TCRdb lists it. CDR3 region: CASSDPTS. The rearrangement uses TRBV2 and TRBJ2-6. Per germline, CDR1 SNHLY and CDR2 FYNNEI. The CDR3 has 8 amino acids, counting both end residues.

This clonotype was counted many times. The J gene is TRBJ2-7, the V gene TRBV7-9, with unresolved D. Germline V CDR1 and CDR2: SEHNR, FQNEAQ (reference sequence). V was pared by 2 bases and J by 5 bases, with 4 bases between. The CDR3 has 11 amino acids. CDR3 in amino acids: CASSLWNEQYF. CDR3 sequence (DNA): TGTGCCAGCAGCTTATGGAACGAGCAGTACTTC.

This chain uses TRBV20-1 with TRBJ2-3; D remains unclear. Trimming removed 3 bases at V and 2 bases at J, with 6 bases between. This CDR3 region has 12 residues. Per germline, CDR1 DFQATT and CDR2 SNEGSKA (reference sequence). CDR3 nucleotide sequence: TGCAGTGCTAGTGGGAACACAGATACGCAGTATTTT. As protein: CSASGNTDTQYF.

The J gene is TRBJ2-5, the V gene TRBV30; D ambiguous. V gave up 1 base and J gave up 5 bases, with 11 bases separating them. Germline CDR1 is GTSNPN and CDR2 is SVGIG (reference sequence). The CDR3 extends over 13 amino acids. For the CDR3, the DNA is TGTGCCTGGAGTGCCTGGCAGGCCGAGACCCAGTACTTC. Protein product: CAWSAWQAETQYF.

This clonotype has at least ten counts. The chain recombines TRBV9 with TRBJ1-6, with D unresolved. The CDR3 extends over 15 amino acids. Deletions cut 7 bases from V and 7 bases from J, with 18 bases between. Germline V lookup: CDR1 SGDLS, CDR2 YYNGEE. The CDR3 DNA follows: TGTGCCAGCTCACCGTACGACAACGGAAATTCACCCCTCCACTTT. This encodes CASSPYDNGNSPLHF.

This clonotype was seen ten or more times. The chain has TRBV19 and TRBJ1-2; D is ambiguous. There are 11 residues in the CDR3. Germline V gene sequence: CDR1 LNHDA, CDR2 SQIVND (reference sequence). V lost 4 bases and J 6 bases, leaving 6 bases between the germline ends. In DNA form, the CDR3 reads TGTGCCAGTAGTAGCCGCCATGGCTACACCTTC. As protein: CASSSRHGYTF.

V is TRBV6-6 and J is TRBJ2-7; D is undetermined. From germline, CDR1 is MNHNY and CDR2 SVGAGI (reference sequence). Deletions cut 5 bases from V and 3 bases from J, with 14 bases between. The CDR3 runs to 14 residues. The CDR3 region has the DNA TGTGCCAGCAGTGAAGATGTGGGGTTCTACGAGCAGTACTTC. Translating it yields CASSEDVGFYEQYF.

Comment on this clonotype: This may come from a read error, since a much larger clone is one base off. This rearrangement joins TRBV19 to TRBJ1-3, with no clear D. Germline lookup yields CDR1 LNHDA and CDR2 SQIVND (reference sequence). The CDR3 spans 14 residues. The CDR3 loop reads CASSISVSGNAIYF. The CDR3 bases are TGTGCCAGTAGTATATCTGTCTCTGGAAACGCCATATATTTT.

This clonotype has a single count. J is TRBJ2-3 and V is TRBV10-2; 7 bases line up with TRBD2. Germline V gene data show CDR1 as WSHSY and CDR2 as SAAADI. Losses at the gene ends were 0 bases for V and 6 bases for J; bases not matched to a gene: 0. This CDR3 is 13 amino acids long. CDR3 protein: CASSESGGDTQYF. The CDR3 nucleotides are TGCGCCAGCAGTGAGTCGGGGGGGGATACGCAGTATTTT.

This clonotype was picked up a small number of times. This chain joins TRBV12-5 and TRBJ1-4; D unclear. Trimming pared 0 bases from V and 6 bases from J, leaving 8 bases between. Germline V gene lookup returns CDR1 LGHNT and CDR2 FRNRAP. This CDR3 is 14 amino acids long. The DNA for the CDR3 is TGTGCTAGTGGTTTGGTACCCAAGGATGAAAAACTGTTTTTT. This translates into CASGLVPKDEKLFF.

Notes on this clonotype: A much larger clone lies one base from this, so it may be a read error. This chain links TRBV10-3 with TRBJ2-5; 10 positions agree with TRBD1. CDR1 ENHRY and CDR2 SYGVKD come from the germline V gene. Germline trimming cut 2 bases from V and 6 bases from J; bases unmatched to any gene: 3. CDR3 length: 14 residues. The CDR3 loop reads CAISEGQGVKTQYF. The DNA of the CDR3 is TGTGCCATCAGTGAGGGACAGGGGGTAAAGACCCAGTACTTC.

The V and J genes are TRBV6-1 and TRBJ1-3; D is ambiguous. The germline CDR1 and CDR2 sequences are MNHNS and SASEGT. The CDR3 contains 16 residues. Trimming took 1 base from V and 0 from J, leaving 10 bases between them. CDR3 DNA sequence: TGTGCCAGCAGTGAAGAGGAAGGGAGCTCTGGAAACACCATATATTTT. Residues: CASSEEEGSSGNTIYF.

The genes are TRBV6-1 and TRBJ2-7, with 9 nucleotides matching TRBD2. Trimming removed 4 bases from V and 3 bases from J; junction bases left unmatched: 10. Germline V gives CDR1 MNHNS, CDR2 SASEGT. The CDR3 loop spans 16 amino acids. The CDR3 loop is CASSGALAGEGYEQYF. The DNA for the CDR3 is TGTGCCAGCAGTGGAGCCTTAGCGGGAGAGGGCTACGAGCAGTACTTC.

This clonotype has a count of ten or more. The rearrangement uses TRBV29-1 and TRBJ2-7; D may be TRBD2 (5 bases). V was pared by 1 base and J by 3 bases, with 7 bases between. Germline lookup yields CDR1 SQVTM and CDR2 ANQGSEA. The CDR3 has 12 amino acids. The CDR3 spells CSVEGELYEQYF. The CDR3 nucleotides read TGCAGCGTTGAAGGGGAGCTCTACGAGCAGTACTTC.

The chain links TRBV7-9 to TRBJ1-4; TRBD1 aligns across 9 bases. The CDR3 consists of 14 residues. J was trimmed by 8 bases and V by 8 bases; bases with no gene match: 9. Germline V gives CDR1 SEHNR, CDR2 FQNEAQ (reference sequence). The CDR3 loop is CASEGTGSREKLFF. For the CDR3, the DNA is TGTGCCAGCGAGGGGACAGGGAGCAGGGAAAAACTGTTTTTT.